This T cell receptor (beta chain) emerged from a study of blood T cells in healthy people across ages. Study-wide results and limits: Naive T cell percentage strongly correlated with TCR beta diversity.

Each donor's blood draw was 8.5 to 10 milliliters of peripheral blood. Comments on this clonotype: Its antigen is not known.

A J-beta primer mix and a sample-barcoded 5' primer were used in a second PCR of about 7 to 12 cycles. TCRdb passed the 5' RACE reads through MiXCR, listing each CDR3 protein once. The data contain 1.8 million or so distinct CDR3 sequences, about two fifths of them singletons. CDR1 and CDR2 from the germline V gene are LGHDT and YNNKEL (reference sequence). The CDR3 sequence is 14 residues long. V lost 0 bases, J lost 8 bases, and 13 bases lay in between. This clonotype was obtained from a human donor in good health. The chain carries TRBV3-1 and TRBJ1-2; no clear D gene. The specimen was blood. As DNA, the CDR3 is TGTGCCAGCAGCCAAGACCCCACCGTCGAAGGCTACACCTTC. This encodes CASSQDPTVEGYTF.